Listed here are 23 T cell receptor beta chains from one sample, sequenced in a study of T cell clones after liver transplantation. The assay was immunoSEQ multiplex PCR, and TCRdb's table has in-frame clones only and misses some. The table includes approximately 65,000 clones, 80% to 95% detected once. The material sequenced was CD4+ T cells from blood, taken less than 26 months after liver transplant. These receptor sequences come from a human patient who received a liver transplant. A share of the T cells may be of graft donor origin.

This clone occurred once. V is TRBV2 and J is TRBJ2-7; D gene uncertain. Germline CDR1 is SNHLY and CDR2 is FYNNEI. The CDR3 sequence is 12 residues long. The V end was cut by 5 bases, the J end by 0 bases, with 5 bases between. CDR3 coding DNA: TGTGCCAGCAGTCTATCCTCCTACGAGCAGTACTTC. It yields the protein CASSLSSYEQYF. The variable domain in full, with the rest retrieved from reference TRBV2 and TRBJ2-7, is EPEVTQTPSHQVTQMGQEVILRCVPISNHLYFYWYRQILGQKVEFLVSFYNNEISEKSEIFDDQFSVERPDGSNFTLKIRSTKLEDSAMYFCASSLSSYEQYFGPGTRLTVT.

This chain links TRBV5-1 with TRBJ1-4, with D unresolved. Trimming cost V 0 bases and J 0 bases, with 12 bases left between them. This CDR3 comprises 17 residues. Germline CDR1 reads SGHRS; CDR2 reads YFSETQ. CDR3 amino acids: CASSLVPVTSTNEKLFF. DNA for the CDR3: TGCGCCAGCAGCTTGGTACCAGTCACCTCAACTAATGAAAAACTGTTTTTT.

V is TRBV5-8 and J is TRBJ2-7; D is undetermined. With 1 base removed from V and 0 bases from J, the gap between germline ends came to 8 bases. This CDR3 has 14 residues. The germline gives CDR1 SGHTS, CDR2 YDEGEE. CDR3 protein: CASSLFPSSYEQYF. The CDR3 DNA reads TGTGCCAGCAGCTTGTTTCCTAGCTCCTACGAGCAGTACTTC.

The chain links TRBV9 to TRBJ2-3; D remains unclear. The V gene lost 4 bases and the J gene lost 4 bases, with 7 bases spanning the gap. The germline gives CDR1 SGDLS, CDR2 YYNGEE. This CDR3 contains 12 residues. The CDR3 loop is CASSPPSDTQYF. DNA for the CDR3: TGTGCCAGCAGCCCTCCTTCAGATACGCAGTATTTT.

The rearrangement uses TRBV7-3 and TRBJ2-3, with D uncertain. This CDR3 region has 13 residues. Germline CDR1 SGHTA, CDR2 FQGTGA. The V and J ends lost 0 bases and 5 bases respectively, with 6 bases between them. The CDR3 DNA reads as TGTGCCAGCAGCTTAACGACGATAGATACGCAGTATTTT. Its translation: CASSLTTIDTQYF.

The chain carries TRBV6-6 and TRBJ2-7; 7 positions agree with TRBD1. Germline trimming cut 10 bases from V and 4 bases from J; bases unmatched to any gene: 10. This CDR3 is 13 amino acids long. The germline gives CDR1 MNHNY, CDR2 SVGAGI (reference sequence). In DNA, the CDR3 is TGTGCCACACTCGACAGGGACGATTACGAGCAGTACTTC. Its translation is CATLDRDDYEQYF.

This chain connects TRBV19 to TRBJ1-2; D gene ambiguous. The germline V gene encodes CDR1 LNHDA and CDR2 SQIVND (reference sequence). The ends were cut back, 6 bases at V and 8 bases at J, with 16 bases in the middle. This CDR3 has 13 amino acids. The CDR3 DNA reads as TGTGCCAGTAGGATCTGGGGAAGTGAAGGCTACACCTTC. It codes for CASRIWGSEGYTF.

V and J are TRBV30 and TRBJ2-5, with D perhaps TRBD1 (5 bases). Germline loops: CDR1 GTSNPN, CDR2 SVGIG (reference sequence). The CDR3 covers 15 residues. V was clipped by 1 base and J by 0 bases, with 12 bases between them. This CDR3 is CAWSAGATYQETQYF. The CDR3 DNA reads as TGTGCCTGGAGTGCTGGGGCGACGTACCAAGAGACCCAGTACTTC. Together with reference TRBV30 and TRBJ2-5, the CDR3 gives the full variable domain: SQTIHQWPATLVQPVGSPLSLECTVEGTSNPNLYWYRQAAGRGLQLLFYSVGIGQISSEVPQNLSASRPQDRQFILSSKKLLLSDSGFYLCAWSAGATYQETQYFGPGTRLLVL.

The rearrangement joins TRBV15 to TRBJ2-5, with D perhaps TRBD1 or TRBD2 (5 bases each). Trimming took off 1 base at V and 3 bases at J, with 12 bases between the two ends. The CDR3 length is 15 residues. CDR1 is LNHNV, CDR2 YYDKDF, per germline (reference sequence). The CDR3 protein is CATSRVSVGEETQYF. The CDR3 DNA follows: TGTGCCACCAGCAGAGTCTCTGTGGGGGAAGAGACCCAGTACTTC.

The chain recombines TRBV19 with TRBJ2-3; TRBD1 agrees at 7 bases. This CDR3 has 13 amino acids. In germline, CDR1 is LNHDA, CDR2 SQIVND (reference sequence). With V trimmed by 5 bases and J by 5 bases, 4 bases remained unmatched. CDR3 in DNA: TGTGCCAGTAGTCCGCGGACAGGAGATACGCAGTATTTT. Protein sequence: CASSPRTGDTQYF.

The chain combines TRBV18 with TRBJ2-1, with 8 positions matching TRBD1. From germline, CDR1 is KGHSH and CDR2 LQKENI. The CDR3 is 16 amino acids. The V and J ends lost 0 bases and 6 bases, in that order; junction bases with no gene match: 7. CDR3 protein: CASSPPSDRGPNEQFF. The DNA of the CDR3 is TGTGCCAGCTCACCACCGAGTGACAGGGGACCCAATGAGCAGTTCTTC.

The chain couples TRBV15 to TRBJ2-3, with a weak D call TRBD2 (5 bases). V dropped 7 bases and J dropped 0 bases, with 17 bases sitting between them. In germline, CDR1 is LNHNV, CDR2 YYDKDF (reference sequence). The CDR3 is made up of 16 amino acids. In nucleotides, the CDR3 is TGTGCCACCACCAAAAACCCTGGGAGCAGCACAGATACGCAGTATTTT. This encodes CATTKNPGSSTDTQYF.

The V call is TRBV11-3, the J call TRBJ1-1, with 8 bases matching TRBD1. Germline V gene sequence: CDR1 SGHNT, CDR2 YENEEA. The V segment lost 1 base and the J segment 5 bases; nucleotides outside the gene matches: 6. CDR3 size: 15 residues. CDR3 region: CASSLAVQGGTEAFF. CDR3 nucleotides: TGTGCCAGCAGCTTAGCCGTACAGGGGGGAACTGAAGCTTTCTTT.

CDR3 sequence reads: CASGGTGELFF. As DNA, the CDR3 is TGCGCCAGCGGGGGAACCGGGGAGCTGTTTTTT. The chain carries TRBV23-1 and TRBJ2-2; D possibly matches TRBD1 or TRBD2 (5 bases each). TRBV23-1 is placed among ORFs of uncertain function. Trimming took off 8 bases at V and 5 bases at J, with 6 bases between the two ends. There are 11 residues in the CDR3.

This chain joins TRBV5-1 and TRBJ2-3; a possible D gene is TRBD2 (6 bases). V dropped 8 bases and J dropped 6 bases, with 16 bases sitting between them. Germline loops: CDR1 SGHRS, CDR2 YFSETQ. The CDR3 runs to 13 residues. In nucleotides, the CDR3 is TGCGCCAGTAAGGGGCGGGATGATGATACGCAGTATTTT. Amino acids: CASKGRDDDTQYF.

V is TRBV4-2 and J is TRBJ2-3; 13 bases are a match to TRBD2. The germline V gene has CDR1 LGHNA and CDR2 YNFKEQ. Trimming at V came to 5 bases and at J to 9 bases, leaving 11 bases not matched to a gene. CDR3 length: 16 amino acids. Here the CDR3 reads CASSTRTSGRIYTQYF. The DNA of the CDR3 is TGTGCCAGCAGCACCCGGACTAGCGGGAGAATCTACACGCAGTATTTT.

The rearrangement joins TRBV7-2 to TRBJ2-5; 9 bases match TRBD2. The CDR3 is 17 amino acids. Germline V gene sequence: CDR1 SGHTA, CDR2 FQGNSA. V dropped 5 bases and J dropped 2; count of bases not matched to a gene: 12. The CDR3 loop reads CASSPTPGTSRQETQYF. The CDR3 nucleotides are TGTGCCAGCAGCCCTACCCCCGGGACTAGCCGACAAGAGACCCAGTACTTC.

V gene TRBV6-5 combines with J gene TRBJ2-7; 9 bases match TRBD1. The trim removed 6 bases at V and 7 bases at J, leaving 7 bases unmatched. CDR1 is MNHEY and CDR2 is SVGAGI in the germline V gene. This CDR3 has 13 amino acids. In DNA form, the CDR3 reads TGTGCCAGCAGACAACAGGGGGCAAAAGAGCAGTACTTC. Residues: CASRQQGAKEQYF.

The rearrangement links TRBV18 to TRBJ1-2; D possibly corresponds to TRBD1 (5 bases). CDR1 is KGHSH, CDR2 LQKENI, per germline. The CDR3 covers 16 residues. Trimming shortened V by 0 bases and J by 3 bases, and 14 bases separated the two germline ends. In DNA form, the CDR3 reads TGTGCCAGCTCACCACCGGGGGACGGAAGGTACTATGGCTACACCTTC. Translation: CASSPPGDGRYYGYTF.

This clone came up once. This sequence joins TRBV6-1 and TRBJ1-1; 8 bases line up with TRBD1. This CDR3 is 14 amino acids long. CDR1 is MNHNS, CDR2 SASEGT, per germline. Unmatched junction bases numbered 3, after V lost 5 bases and J lost 1 base. The DNA of the CDR3 is TGTGCCAGCAGTTCGGACAGGGCGAACACTGAAGCTTTCTTT. As protein: CASSSDRANTEAFF.

This chain links TRBV11-2 with TRBJ2-3; D gene unclear. The ends were cut back, 5 bases at V and 4 bases at J, with 19 bases in the middle. CDR1 and CDR2 from the germline V gene are SGHAT and FQNNGV. This CDR3 contains 16 residues. CDR3 nucleotides: TGTGCCAGCAGCCCGGACGGCCGGAAGGTCGCAGATACGCAGTATTTT. Encoded protein: CASSPDGRKVADTQYF.

The chain employs TRBV7-2 and TRBJ2-7; no reliable D call. Trimming cost V 2 bases and J 1 base, with 9 bases left between them. Germline V gives CDR1 SGHTA, CDR2 FQGNSA. The CDR3 extends over 14 amino acids. The chain's CDR3 is CASSLTRISYEQYF. CDR3 nucleotides: TGTGCCAGCAGCTTAACAAGGATTTCCTACGAGCAGTACTTC.

This clone was seen a single time. CDR3 in amino acids: CASSLAGPMGDTQYF. The CDR3 DNA is TGTGCCAGCAGTTTAGCGGGACCCATGGGCGATACGCAGTATTTT. This sequence joins TRBV27 and TRBJ2-3, with D possibly TRBD2 on 6 matching bases. CDR3 size: 15 residues. Germline V gene lookup returns CDR1 MNHEY and CDR2 SMNVEV (reference sequence). The V end lost 2 bases, the J end lost 6 bases, and 15 bases lay between the germline ends.